A selection of T cell receptor beta chains follows, all from one sample in a study of control samples from healthy donors and cancer patients. The data were produced by immunoSEQ multiplex PCR, yet TCRdb's version contains in-frame clones alone and is incomplete. The sample has roughly 94,000 clones; approximately 88% are singletons. Sequences were obtained from PBMCs. The receptor set was obtained from a man between 65 and 80 years old with lung cancer. CDR3s include the opening cysteine and the closing phenylalanine or tryptophan. A D gene is named only where the DNA matches it firmly. Clone size is stated in some rows and not others, as once, few, many or a class when expanded.

clone size,J gene,V gene,CDR3 length,D gene,CDR3 protein,CDR3 DNA
.,TRBJ1-3,TRBV7-9,14,.,CASSLYRAGNTIYF,TGTGCCAGCAGTCTCTACAGGGCTGGAAACACCATATATTTT
.,TRBJ2-7,TRBV6-1,15,.,CASSEETIRSYEQYF,TGTGCCAGCAGTGAAGAGACTATTCGTTCCTACGAGCAGTACTTC
.,TRBJ1-4,TRBV5-1,16,.,CASSVVGGAVNEKLFF,TGCGCCAGCAGCGTGGTTGGGGGCGCGGTAAATGAAAAACTGTTTTTT
.,TRBJ2-6,TRBV10-2,17,.,CASSESGGYGGANVLTF,TGCGCCAGCAGTGAGTCCGGGGGATATGGTGGGGCCAACGTCCTGACTTTC
.,TRBJ2-7,TRBV5-5,17,TRBD2,CASSKGTSGGSSYEQYF,TGTGCCAGCAGTAAGGGGACTAGCGGGGGGAGCTCCTACGAGCAGTACTTC
.,TRBJ1-6,TRBV30,14,.,CAWKVKGSNSPLHF,TGTGCCTGGAAGGTGAAGGGTTCCAATTCACCCCTCCACTTT
.,TRBJ1-1,TRBV5-4,13,.,CASSLAGNTEAFF,TGTGCCAGCAGCTTGGCGGGGAACACTGAAGCTTTCTTT
.,TRBJ1-2,TRBV6-1,15,TRBD1,CASSETEDRAEGYTF,TGTGCCAGCAGTGAAACGGAGGACAGGGCAGAAGGCTACACCTTC
.,TRBJ2-5,TRBV7-8,16,.,CASSPKVGGLQETQYF,TGTGCCAGCAGCCCCAAGGTCGGGGGCCTGCAAGAGACCCAGTACTTC
.,TRBJ1-1,TRBV5-4,14,.,CASSPRGGSTEAFF,TGTGCCAGCAGCCCCCGAGGTGGGAGCACTGAAGCTTTCTTT
.,TRBJ2-7,TRBV5-4,12,.,CASSLAQGEQYF,TGTGCCAGCAGCTTGGCGCAGGGCGAGCAGTACTTC
.,TRBJ1-5,TRBV9,15,.,CASSVGGGVGQPQHF,TGTGCCAGCAGCGTAGGGGGTGGGGTCGGGCAGCCCCAGCATTTT
few,TRBJ2-3,TRBV4-1,16,TRBD2,CASSAAGLAGEFASHF,TGCGCCAGCAGCGCGGCCGGACTAGCGGGGGAGTTCGCCTCGCATTTT
.,TRBJ2-3,TRBV6-5,14,TRBD2,CASSRGGAQDTQYF,TGTGCCAGCAGCCGGGGGGGGGCCCAGGATACGCAGTATTTT
few,TRBJ2-4,TRBV10-2,15,.,CASKLASPAKNIQYF,TGCGCCAGCAAATTAGCGTCGCCAGCCAAAAACATTCAGTACTTC
.,TRBJ1-5,TRBV27,13,.,CASRGRVNQPQHF,TGTGCCAGCAGGGGGCGGGTCAATCAGCCCCAGCATTTT
many,TRBJ1-5,TRBV18,14,.,CASSSRGLNQPQHF,TGTGCCAGCTCATCCCGGGGATTGAATCAGCCCCAGCATTTT
many,TRBJ2-1,TRBV12-3/TRBV12-4,13,.,CASSLNRWNEQFF,TGTGCCAGCAGTTTAAATCGGTGGAATGAGCAGTTCTTC
.,TRBJ2-3,TRBV7-7,16,.,CASSLTPGLATDTQYF,TGTGCCAGCAGCTTAACTCCAGGACTGGCCACAGATACGCAGTATTTT
.,TRBJ1-6,TRBV9,16,.,CASSVVDGGSNSPLHF,TGTGCCAGCAGCGTAGTCGACGGCGGATCAAATTCACCCCTCCACTTT
.,TRBJ2-7,TRBV5-1,13,.,CASSLGEGYEQYF,TGCGCCAGCAGCTTGGGCGAGGGCTACGAGCAGTACTTC
.,TRBJ1-2,TRBV29-1,14,.,CSVAPGTANYGYTF,TGCAGCGTCGCCCCCGGGACGGCGAACTATGGCTACACCTTC
few,TRBJ1-5,TRBV6-5,13,.,CASSPMVEQPQHF,TGTGCCAGCAGTCCGATGGTGGAGCAGCCCCAGCATTTT
.,TRBJ2-1,TRBV5-1,14,TRBD2,CASYDAGGHNEQFF,TGCGCCAGCTACGATGCGGGGGGGCACAATGAGCAGTTCTTC
few,TRBJ2-1,TRBV5-1,12,.,CASSFQGHEQFF,TGCGCCAGCAGCTTCCAGGGACACGAGCAGTTCTTC
.,TRBJ1-5,TRBV30,15,.,CAWSVSPRSNQPQHF,TGTGCCTGGAGTGTATCTCCACGGAGCAATCAGCCCCAGCATTTT
.,TRBJ2-2,TRBV5-1,15,TRBD2,CASSLVSGGTGELFF,TGCGCCAGCAGCTTGGTTAGCGGGGGGACCGGGGAGCTGTTTTTT
.,TRBJ2-5,TRBV4-1,17,TRBD2,CASSQDTSGGSGETQYF,TGCGCCAGCAGCCAAGATACAAGCGGGGGGTCCGGCGAGACCCAGTACTTC
.,TRBJ2-7,TRBV4-3,15,TRBD2,CARHRAGEGTYEQYF,TGCGCCAGACATCGAGCGGGAGAGGGTACCTACGAGCAGTACTTC
.,TRBJ1-2,TRBV6-5,14,TRBD1,CASKWTGTNYGYTF,TGTGCCAGCAAATGGACAGGAACTAACTATGGCTACACCTTC
once,TRBJ2-7,TRBV6-6,16,TRBD1,CASRRDRGIISYEQYF,TGTGCCAGCAGACGGGACAGGGGTATAATATCCTACGAGCAGTACTTC
once,TRBJ1-3,TRBV2,15,.,CASSEAGISGNTIYF,TGTGCCAGCAGTGAAGCAGGCATCTCTGGAAACACCATATATTTT
.,TRBJ2-1,TRBV5-1,16,TRBD2,CASSLALAGGVYEQFF,TGCGCCAGCAGCTTGGCCCTAGCGGGGGGAGTCTATGAGCAGTTCTTC
.,TRBJ1-1,TRBV9,15,.,CASSVVSSQASQAFF,TGTGCCAGCAGCGTAGTAAGTTCGCAGGCCAGTCAAGCTTTCTTT
.,TRBJ2-2,TRBV9,13,.,CASSGGTAGELFF,TGTGCCAGCAGCGGGGGGACTGCTGGGGAGCTGTTTTTT
.,TRBJ1-2,TRBV9,13,.,CASSVDRSYGYTF,TGTGCCAGCAGCGTAGACAGGAGCTATGGCTACACCTTC
few,TRBJ2-1,TRBV19,14,.,CASRRSPSYNEQFF,TGTGCCTCCCGGAGGTCGCCTTCCTACAATGAGCAGTTCTTC
.,TRBJ2-2,TRBV27,15,TRBD1,CASSRQGALTGELFF,TGTGCCAGCAGCCGGCAGGGGGCGCTGACCGGGGAGCTGTTTTTT
.,TRBJ2-1,TRBV27,13,.,CASSRTWDDPQFF,TGTGCCAGCAGTCGGACTTGGGACGACCCGCAGTTCTTC
.,TRBJ2-3,TRBV18,14,.,CASSRHPISDTQYF,TGTGCCAGCTCTCGCCACCCGATATCAGATACGCAGTATTTT
.,TRBJ2-5,TRBV9,12,.,CASSAPSGAQYF,TGTGCCAGCAGCGCACCGTCAGGGGCCCAGTACTTC
.,TRBJ1-5,TRBV6-2/TRBV6-3,16,.,CASSYGMGGSNQPQHF,TGTGCCAGCAGTTACGGGATGGGGGGTAGCAATCAGCCCCAGCATTTT
.,TRBJ1-2,TRBV28,16,.,CASSFEQITSNYGYTF,TGTGCCAGCAGTTTTGAACAGATCACCTCTAACTATGGCTACACCTTC
.,TRBJ1-1,TRBV13,12,.,CASSTRLLEAFF,TGTGCCAGCAGTACCCGGTTGTTGGAAGCTTTCTTT
.,TRBJ2-2,TRBV5-1,16,TRBD2,CASSPVAGLNTGELFF,TGCGCCAGCAGCCCCGTAGCGGGGCTCAACACCGGGGAGCTGTTTTTT